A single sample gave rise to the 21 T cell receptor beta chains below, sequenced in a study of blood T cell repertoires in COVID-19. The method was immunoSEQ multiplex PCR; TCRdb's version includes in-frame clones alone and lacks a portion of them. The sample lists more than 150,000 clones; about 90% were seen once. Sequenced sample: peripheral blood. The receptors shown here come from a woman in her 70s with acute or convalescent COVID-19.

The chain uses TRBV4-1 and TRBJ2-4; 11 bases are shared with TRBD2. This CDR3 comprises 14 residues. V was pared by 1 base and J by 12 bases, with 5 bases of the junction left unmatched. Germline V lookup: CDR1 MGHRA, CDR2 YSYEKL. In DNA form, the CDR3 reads TGCGCCAGCAGCCAAGCGCTAGCGGGGGGCCCTCAGTACTTC. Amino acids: CASSQALAGGPQYF.

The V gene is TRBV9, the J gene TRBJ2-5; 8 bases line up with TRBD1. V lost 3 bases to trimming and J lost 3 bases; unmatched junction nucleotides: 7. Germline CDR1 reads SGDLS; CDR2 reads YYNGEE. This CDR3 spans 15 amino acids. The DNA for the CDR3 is TGTGCCAGCAGCGGGTCAGGGGGCTGGGAAGAGACCCAGTACTTC. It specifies CASSGSGGWEETQYF.

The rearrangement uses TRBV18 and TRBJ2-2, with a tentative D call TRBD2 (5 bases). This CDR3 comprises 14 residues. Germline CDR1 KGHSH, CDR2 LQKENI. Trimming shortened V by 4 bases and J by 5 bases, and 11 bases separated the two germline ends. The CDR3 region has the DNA TGTGCCAGCTCACTGGACTCGGTGACCGGGGAGCTGTTTTTT. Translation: CASSLDSVTGELFF.

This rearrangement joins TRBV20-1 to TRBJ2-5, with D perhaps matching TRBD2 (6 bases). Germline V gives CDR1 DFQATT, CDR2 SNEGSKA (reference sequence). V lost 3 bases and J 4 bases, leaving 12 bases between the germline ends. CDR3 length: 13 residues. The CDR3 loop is CSASTGVGETQYF. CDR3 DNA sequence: TGCAGTGCTAGTACGGGAGTGGGAGAGACCCAGTACTTC.

The CDR3 spells CASSLDAGYYEQYF. The CDR3 DNA follows: TGTGCCAGCAGCTTAGACGCAGGGTATTACGAGCAGTACTTC. The chain has TRBV7-2 and TRBJ2-7; tentative D call: TRBD1 (5 bases). The germline V and J ends were trimmed by 1 base and 4 bases, with 11 bases remaining between them. CDR3 length equals 14 residues. In germline, CDR1 is SGHTA, CDR2 FQGNSA.

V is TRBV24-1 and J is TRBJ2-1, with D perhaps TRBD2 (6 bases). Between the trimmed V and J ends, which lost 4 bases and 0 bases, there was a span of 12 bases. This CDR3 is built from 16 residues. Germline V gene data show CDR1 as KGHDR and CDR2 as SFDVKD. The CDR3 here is CATSDPSASSYNEQFF. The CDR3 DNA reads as TGTGCCACCAGTGACCCTAGCGCCAGCTCCTACAATGAGCAGTTCTTC.

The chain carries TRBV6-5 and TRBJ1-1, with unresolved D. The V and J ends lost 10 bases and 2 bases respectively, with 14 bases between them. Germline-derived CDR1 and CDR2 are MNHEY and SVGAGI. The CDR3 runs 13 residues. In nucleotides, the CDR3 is TGTGCCAACAGCTTCGGGTCAAACACTGAAGCTTTCTTT. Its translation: CANSFGSNTEAFF.

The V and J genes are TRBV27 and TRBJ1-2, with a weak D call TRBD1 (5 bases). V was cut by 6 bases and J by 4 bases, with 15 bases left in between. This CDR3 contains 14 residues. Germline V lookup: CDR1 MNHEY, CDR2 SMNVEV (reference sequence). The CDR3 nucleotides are TGTGCCAGCAGGGGAGCGGGGCAAGGCTATGGCTACACCTTC. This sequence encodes CASRGAGQGYGYTF.

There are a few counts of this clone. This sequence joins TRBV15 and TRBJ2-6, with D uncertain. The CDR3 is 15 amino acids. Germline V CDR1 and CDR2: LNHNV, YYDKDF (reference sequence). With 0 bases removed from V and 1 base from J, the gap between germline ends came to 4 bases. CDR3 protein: CATSRDRSGANVLTF. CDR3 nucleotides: TGTGCCACCAGCAGAGACAGGTCTGGGGCCAACGTCCTGACTTTC.

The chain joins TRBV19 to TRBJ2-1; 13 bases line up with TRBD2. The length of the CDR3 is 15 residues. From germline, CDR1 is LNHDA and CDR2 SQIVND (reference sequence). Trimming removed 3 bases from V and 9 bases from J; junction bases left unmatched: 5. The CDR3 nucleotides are TGTGCCAGTAGTATCCGACTAGCGGGAGGATTTGAGCAGTTCTTC. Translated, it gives CASSIRLAGGFEQFF. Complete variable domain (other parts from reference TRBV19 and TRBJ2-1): DGGITQSPKYLFRKEGQNVTLSCEQNLNHDAMYWYRQDPGQGLRLIYYSQIVNDFQKGDIAEGYSVSREKKESFPLTVTSAQKNPTAFYLCASSIRLAGGFEQFFGPGTRLTVL.

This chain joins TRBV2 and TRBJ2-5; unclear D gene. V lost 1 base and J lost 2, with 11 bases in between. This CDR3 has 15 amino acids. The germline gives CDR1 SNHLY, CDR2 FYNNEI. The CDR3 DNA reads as TGTGCCAGCAGTGAAGGTGGCGGTCGACAAGAGACCCAGTACTTC. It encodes CASSEGGGRQETQYF.

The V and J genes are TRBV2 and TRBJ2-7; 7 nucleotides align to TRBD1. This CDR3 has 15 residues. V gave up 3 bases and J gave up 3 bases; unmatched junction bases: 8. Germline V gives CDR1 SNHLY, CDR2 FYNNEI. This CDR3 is CASSDRSAGGYEQYF. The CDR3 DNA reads TGTGCCAGCAGTGATAGGTCGGCAGGGGGCTACGAGCAGTACTTC.

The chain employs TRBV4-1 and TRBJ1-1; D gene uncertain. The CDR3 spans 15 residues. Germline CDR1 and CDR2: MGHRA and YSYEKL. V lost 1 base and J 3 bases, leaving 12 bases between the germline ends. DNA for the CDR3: TGCGCCAGCAGCCAAGTTCGGGGTCGAGACACTGAAGCTTTCTTT. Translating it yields CASSQVRGRDTEAFF.

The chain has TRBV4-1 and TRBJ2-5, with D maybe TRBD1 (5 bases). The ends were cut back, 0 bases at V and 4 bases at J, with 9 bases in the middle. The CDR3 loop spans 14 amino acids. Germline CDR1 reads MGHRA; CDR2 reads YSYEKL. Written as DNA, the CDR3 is TGCGCCAGCAGCCAAGAACAGGCCAGAGAGACCCAGTACTTC. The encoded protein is CASSQEQARETQYF.

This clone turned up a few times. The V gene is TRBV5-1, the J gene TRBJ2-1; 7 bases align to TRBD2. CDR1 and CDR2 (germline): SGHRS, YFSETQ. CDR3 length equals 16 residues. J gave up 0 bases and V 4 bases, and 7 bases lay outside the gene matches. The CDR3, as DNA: TGCGCCAGCAGCATTGGTGGCGGGGGCTCCTACAATGAGCAGTTCTTC. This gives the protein CASSIGGGGSYNEQFF.

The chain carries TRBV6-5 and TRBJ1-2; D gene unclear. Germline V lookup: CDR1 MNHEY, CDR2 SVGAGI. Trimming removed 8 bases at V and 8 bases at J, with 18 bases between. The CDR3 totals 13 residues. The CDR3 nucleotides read TGTGCCAGCGCAACAGTCCGGCCGGGAGGCTACACCTTC. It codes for CASATVRPGGYTF.

As DNA, the CDR3 is TGTGCCAGCAGCTTATATCGTAGCGGGGGGCCATGGGATACGCAGTATTTT. This gives the protein CASSLYRSGGPWDTQYF. V usage is TRBV7-8 and J usage is TRBJ2-3; 10 bases fit TRBD2. Looked up from germline, CDR1 is SGHVS and CDR2 is FQNEAQ. The length of the CDR3 is 17 residues. Trimming at V came to 2 bases and at J to 6 bases, leaving 11 bases not matched to a gene.

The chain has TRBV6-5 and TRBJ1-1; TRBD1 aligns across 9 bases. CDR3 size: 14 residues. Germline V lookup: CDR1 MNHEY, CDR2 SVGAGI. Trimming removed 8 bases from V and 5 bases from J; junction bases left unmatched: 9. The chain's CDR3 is CASEGQGMGTEAFF. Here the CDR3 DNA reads TGTGCCAGCGAAGGACAGGGGATGGGAACTGAAGCTTTCTTT.

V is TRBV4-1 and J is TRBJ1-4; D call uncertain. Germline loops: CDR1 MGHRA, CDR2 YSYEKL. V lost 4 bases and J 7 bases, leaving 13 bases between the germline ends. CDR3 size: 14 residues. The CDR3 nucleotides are TGCGCCAGCAGCCTTCAGCTCGGCGGTGAAAAACTGTTTTTT. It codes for CASSLQLGGEKLFF.

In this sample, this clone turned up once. In DNA, the CDR3 is TGTGCCGGAGGACTAGCGGGAGGTGTCACCGGGGAGCTGTTTTTT. Protein: CAGGLAGGVTGELFF. V and J are TRBV28 and TRBJ2-2, with 14 bases identical to TRBD2. V shed 11 bases, J shed 4 bases, and the junction held 6 bases outside the gene matches. The germline CDR1 and CDR2 sequences are MDHEN and SYDVKM. The CDR3 is 15 residues long.

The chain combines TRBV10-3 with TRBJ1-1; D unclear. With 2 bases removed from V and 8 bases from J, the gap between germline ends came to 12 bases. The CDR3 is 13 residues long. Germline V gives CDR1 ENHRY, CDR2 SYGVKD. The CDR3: CAISEGFSIEAFF. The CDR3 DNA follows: TGTGCCATCAGTGAGGGTTTTAGTATCGAAGCTTTCTTT.